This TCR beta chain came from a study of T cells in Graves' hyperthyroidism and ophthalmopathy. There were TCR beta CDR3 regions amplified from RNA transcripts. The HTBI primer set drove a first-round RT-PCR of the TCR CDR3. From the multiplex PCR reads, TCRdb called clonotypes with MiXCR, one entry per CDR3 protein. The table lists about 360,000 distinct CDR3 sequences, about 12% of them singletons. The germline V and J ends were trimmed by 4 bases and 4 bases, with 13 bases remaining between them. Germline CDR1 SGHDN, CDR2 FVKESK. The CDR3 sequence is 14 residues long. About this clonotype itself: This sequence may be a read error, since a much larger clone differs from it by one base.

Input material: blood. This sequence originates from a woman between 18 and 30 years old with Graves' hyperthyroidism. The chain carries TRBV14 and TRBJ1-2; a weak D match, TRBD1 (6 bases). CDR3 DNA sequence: TGTGCCAGCAGCCGCGGACGGACAGTCTATGGCTACACCTTC. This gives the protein CASSRGRTVYGYTF.